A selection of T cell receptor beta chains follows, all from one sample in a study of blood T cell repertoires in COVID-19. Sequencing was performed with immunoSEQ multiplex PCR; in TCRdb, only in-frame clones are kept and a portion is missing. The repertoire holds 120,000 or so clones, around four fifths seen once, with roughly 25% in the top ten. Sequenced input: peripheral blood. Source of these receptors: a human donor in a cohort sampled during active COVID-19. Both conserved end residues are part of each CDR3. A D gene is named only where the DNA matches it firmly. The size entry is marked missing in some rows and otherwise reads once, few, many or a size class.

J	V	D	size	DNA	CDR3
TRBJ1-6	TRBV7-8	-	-	TGTGCCAGCAGCGGATCCAGGGAAGGCTCCTATAATTCACCCCTCCACTTT	CASSGSREGSYNSPLHF
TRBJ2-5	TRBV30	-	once	TGTGCCTGGAGTGCCGGGATTTTGGAGACCCAGTACTTC	CAWSAGILETQYF
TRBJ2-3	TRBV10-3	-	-	TGTGCCATCAGTGAGGGACAGACCACAGATACGCAGTATTTT	CAISEGQTTDTQYF
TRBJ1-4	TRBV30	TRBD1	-	TGTGCCTGGGGGGACAGGCCCGCGGAAAAACTGTTTTTT	CAWGDRPAEKLFF
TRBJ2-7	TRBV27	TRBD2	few	TGTGCCAGTCGACTAGCGGGAAGCTACGAGCAGTACTTC	CASRLAGSYEQYF
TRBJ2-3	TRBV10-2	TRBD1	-	TGCGCCAGCAGTGAAACACGGGGACAGGGCACAGATACGCAGTATTTT	CASSETRGQGTDTQYF
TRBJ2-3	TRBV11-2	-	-	TGTGCCAGCAGCGACCCCAGGGGCGCAGATACGCAGTATTTT	CASSDPRGADTQYF
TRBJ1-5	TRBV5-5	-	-	TGTGCCAGCAGCCTGGGCAGGGCTGAAAGACAGCCCCAGCATTTT	CASSLGRAERQPQHF
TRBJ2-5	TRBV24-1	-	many	TGTGCCACCAGTGATCCCGACAGAGAGATACAAGAGACCCAGTACTTC	CATSDPDREIQETQYF
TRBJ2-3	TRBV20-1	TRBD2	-	TGCAGTGCTAGTAGTGCGGGAGGGCCAACAGATACGCAGTATTTT	CSASSAGGPTDTQYF
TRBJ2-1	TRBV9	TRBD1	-	TGTGCCAGCAGCGTAGGGCCCAGGGGGCAGAGTATTGAGCAGTTCTTC	CASSVGPRGQSIEQFF
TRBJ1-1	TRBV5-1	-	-	TGCGCCAGCAGTCCATCCGGGGGAACCGAAGCTTTCTTT	CASSPSGGTEAFF
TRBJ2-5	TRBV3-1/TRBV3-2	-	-	TGTGCCAGCAGCCAAGATTCGGCGGCTGGGAGGGAGACCCAGTACTTC	CASSQDSAAGRETQYF
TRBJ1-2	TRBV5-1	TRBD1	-	TGCGCCAGCAGCTTCAACAGGGGGTTGATCTATGGCTACACCTTC	CASSFNRGLIYGYTF
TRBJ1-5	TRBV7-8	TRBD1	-	TGTGCCAGCAGCTTTTTCGGACAGGGAGAGGATCAGCCCCAGCATTTT	CASSFFGQGEDQPQHF
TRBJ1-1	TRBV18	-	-	TGTGCCAGCTCACTGGACACTGAGAACACTGAAGCTTTCTTT	CASSLDTENTEAFF
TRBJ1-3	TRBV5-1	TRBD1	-	TGCGCCAGCAGCTCAGACAGGGTTAGGTCTGGAAACACCATATATTTT	CASSSDRVRSGNTIYF
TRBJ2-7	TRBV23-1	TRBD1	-	TGCGCCAGCAGTCAGGGCCGGGACAGATCCTACGAGCAGTACTTC	CASSQGRDRSYEQYF
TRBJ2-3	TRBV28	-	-	TGTGCCAGCATGGAGGGAACAGATACGCAGTATTTT	CASMEGTDTQYF
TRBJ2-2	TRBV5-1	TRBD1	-	TGCGCCAGCAGCTTGGCCGGGACAGCGAACACCGGGGAGCTGTTTTTT	CASSLAGTANTGELFF
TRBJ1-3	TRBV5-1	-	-	TGCGCCAGCAGCCCAGAGGGGGGGTTGAGGAACACCATATATTTT	CASSPEGGLRNTIYF
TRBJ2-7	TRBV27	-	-	TGTGCCAGCAGGACGGGAGTTGGCGGGGAGCAGTACTTC	CASRTGVGGEQYF
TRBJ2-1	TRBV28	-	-	TGTGCCAGCAGTTTGGAGGTTCCCAATGAGCAGTTCTTC	CASSLEVPNEQFF
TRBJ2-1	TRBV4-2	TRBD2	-	TGTGCCAGCAGCCAAGGAGGACTAGTCCATGAGCAGTTCTTC	CASSQGGLVHEQFF
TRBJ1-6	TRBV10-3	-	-	TGTGCCATCAGGACAGTTCCTAATTCACCCCTCCACTTT	CAIRTVPNSPLHF
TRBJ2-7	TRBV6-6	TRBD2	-	TGTGCCAGCAGCCCCCCCGGGGGGGCGGGAGCGTTCGAGCAGTACTTC	CASSPPGGAGAFEQYF
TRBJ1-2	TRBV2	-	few	TGTGCCAGCAGTGACCCAGGGGCAAAAATTGGCTACACCTTC	CASSDPGAKIGYTF
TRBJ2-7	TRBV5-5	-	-	TGTGCCAGCAGCTTCGGCGGGGGCCTTCCCTCCTACGAGCAGTACTTC	CASSFGGGLPSYEQYF
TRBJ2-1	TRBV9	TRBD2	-	TGTGCCAGCAGCGCCCCTGGGCGGGAGAGCAAGAATGAGCAGTTCTTC	CASSAPGRESKNEQFF
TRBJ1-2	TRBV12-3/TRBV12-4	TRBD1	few	TGTGCCAGCAGTCAGACAGGGGGCTATGGCTACACCTTC	CASSQTGGYGYTF
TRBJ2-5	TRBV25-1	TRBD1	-	TGTGCCAGCAGTGGTGACAGGGGGCTGGAGACCCAGTACTTC	CASSGDRGLETQYF
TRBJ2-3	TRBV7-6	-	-	TGTGCCAGCAGCCGACTGTCCACTAGCACAGATACGCAGTATTTT	CASSRLSTSTDTQYF
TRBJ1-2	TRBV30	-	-	TGTGCCTGGAGTGATGGACAGAGCTCGTATCGCTACACCTTC	CAWSDGQSSYRYTF
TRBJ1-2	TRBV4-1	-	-	TGCGCCAGCAGCCAATTGACAGCTAACTATGGCTACACCTTC	CASSQLTANYGYTF
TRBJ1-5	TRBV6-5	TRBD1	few	TGTGCCGGAGAGACAGGGGCCAATCAGCCCCAGCATTTT	CAGETGANQPQHF
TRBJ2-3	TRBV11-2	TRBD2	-	TGTGCCAGCAGGGGACTAGCAGCAGATACGCAGTATTTT	CASRGLAADTQYF
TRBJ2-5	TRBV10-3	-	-	TGTGCCATCAGTGAGTCCAAGGGGCTTGGAGAGACCCAGTACTTC	CAISESKGLGETQYF
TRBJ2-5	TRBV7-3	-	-	TGTGCCAGCAGCTCTACTCGAGGGGAGACCCAGTACTTC	CASSSTRGETQYF
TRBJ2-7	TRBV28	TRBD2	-	TGTGCCAGCAAAGAAGGACTAGCGACTTACGAGCAGTACTTC	CASKEGLATYEQYF
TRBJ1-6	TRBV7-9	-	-	TGTGCCAGCAGCTTAGATCGCCCAGCGAGGGCTTCACCCCTCCACTTT	CASSLDRPARASPLHF
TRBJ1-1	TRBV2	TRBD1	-	TGTGCCAGCAGTGGGAAACTGGCAGGGGGCTTGAACACTGAAGCTTTCTTT	CASSGKLAGGLNTEAFF
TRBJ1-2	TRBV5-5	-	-	TGTGCCAGCAGCTTCTCCACAGGGATTCAATATGGCTACACCTTC	CASSFSTGIQYGYTF
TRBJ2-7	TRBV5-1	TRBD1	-	TGCGCCAGCAGTCAGGGGGCGCGGTACGAGCAGTACTTC	CASSQGARYEQYF
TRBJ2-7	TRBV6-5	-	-	TGTGCCAGCAGTTTATGGGGGCCTTCCTACGAGCAGTACTTC	CASSLWGPSYEQYF
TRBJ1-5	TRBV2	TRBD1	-	TGTGCCAGTATAGGGACAGCGTATAGCAATCAGCCCCAGCATTTT	CASIGTAYSNQPQHF
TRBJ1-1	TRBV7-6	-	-	TGTGCCAGCAGCTTGGAGGCCTCGGGGAACACTGAAGCTTTCTTT	CASSLEASGNTEAFF
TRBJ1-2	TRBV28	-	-	TGTGCCAGCAATTACGAGCTGAGGGCCCATGGCTACACCTTC	CASNYELRAHGYTF
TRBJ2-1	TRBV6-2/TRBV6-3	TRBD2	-	TGTGCCAGCAGTTACAAAGGTCTAGCGGGGTACAATGAGCAGTTCTTC	CASSYKGLAGYNEQFF
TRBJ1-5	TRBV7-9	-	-	TGTGCCAGCAGCTTAGGAGGTCAGCCCCAGCATTTT	CASSLGGQPQHF
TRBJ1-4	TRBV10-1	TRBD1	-	TGCGCCAGCAGTGAAGAGGCGGACAGGGGGCTAGGTAATGAAAAACTGTTTTTT	CASSEEADRGLGNEKLFF
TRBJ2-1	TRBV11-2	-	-	TGTGCCAGCAGCTCCCGGGACTCAGGGGAGCAGTTCTTC	CASSSRDSGEQFF
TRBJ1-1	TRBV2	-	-	TGTGCCAGCCTTACATTCAGGTTGAACACTGAAGCTTTCTTT	CASLTFRLNTEAFF
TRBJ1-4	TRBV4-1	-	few	TGCGCCAGCAGCCAAGATTCACAGAGGGGGGAAAAACTGTTTTTT	CASSQDSQRGEKLFF
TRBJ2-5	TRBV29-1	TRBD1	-	TGCAGCGTTAACCGGGACAGGGTGCAAGAGACCCAGTACTTC	CSVNRDRVQETQYF